This T cell receptor (beta chain) was captured in a study of blood T cell repertoires in COVID-19. Background on the study: Nucleic acid was either cDNA or gDNA, and it came from T cells, B-cell-depleted T cells, or PBMCs.

In the source study's methods: It was from reference gene primer amplification that nucleated cell counts were estimated. Generated by immunoSEQ multiplex PCR, the TCRdb table keeps only in-frame clones and is missing some. D and trimming come from the DNA, and the V and J calls and clone size come from that table. The sample consists of 200,000 to 300,000 clones, around 87% of them appearing once. The germline gives CDR1 LGHNA, CDR2 YNFKEQ. V dropped 3 bases and J dropped 4 bases, with 15 bases sitting between them. CDR3 size: 15 residues. This chain links TRBV4-2 with TRBJ1-2; D not certain. Sample: peripheral blood. This receptor was identified in a woman aged 45-65 years with acute or convalescent COVID-19. The CDR3 spells CASSQAAPSSYGYTF. CDR3 nucleotide sequence: TGTGCCAGCAGCCAGGCCGCCCCCTCTAGCTATGGCTACACCTTC.